The 30 T cell receptor beta chains below come from one sample, sequenced in a study of blood T cell repertoires in COVID-19 (dated by TCRdb to the early 2020s). Library preparation was by the immunoSEQ multiplex PCR assay. TCRdb holds this immuneACCESS table with in-frame rearrangements only. Some clones are missing; in checked studies, unresolved V genes explain under half, and the rest has no known cause. The sample records roughly 200,000 clones, approximately 88% of which are singletons. In total, the top ten clones hold around 7% of the sample. Sequencing was carried out using peripheral blood. All receptors come from a man aged 35 to 55 with acute or convalescent COVID-19.

This chain connects TRBV5-1 to TRBJ2-7; D is unclear. In germline, CDR1 is SGHRS, CDR2 YFSETQ. The CDR3 has 15 residues. The V end lost 1 base, the J end lost 3 bases, and 14 bases lay between the germline ends. CDR3 bases: TGCGCCAGCAGCTTGATGAGTGTCCCCGTCTACGAGCAGTACTTC. Protein: CASSLMSVPVYEQYF.

For the CDR3, the DNA is TGTGCCAGCAGCCATCCTAGCGGGGTGCAAGAGACCCAGTACTTC. Translating it yields CASSHPSGVQETQYF. The chain uses TRBV6-2 or TRBV6-3 and TRBJ2-5; the match to TRBD2 covers 9 bases. Germline trimming cut 6 bases from V and 2 bases from J; bases unmatched to any gene: 7. CDR1 and CDR2 (germline): MNHEY, SVGEGT. This CDR3 is built from 15 residues.

CDR3 sequence: CASREGGQPNYGYTF. The CDR3 DNA reads as TGCGCCAGCAGAGAAGGGGGACAACCTAACTATGGCTACACCTTC. The chain uses TRBV5-1 and TRBJ1-2; the D gene is possibly TRBD1 (6 bases). CDR3 length: 15 residues. Trimming took 5 bases from V and 0 from J, leaving 14 bases between them. In germline, CDR1 is SGHRS, CDR2 YFSETQ. Using reference TRBV5-1 and TRBJ1-2 for the parts outside the CDR3, the full variable domain is KAGVTQTPRYLIKTRGQQVTLSCSPISGHRSVSWYQQTPGQGLQFLFEYFSETQRNKGNFPGRFSGRQFSNSRSEMNVSTLELGDSALYLCASREGGQPNYGYTFGSGTRLTVV.

DNA for the CDR3: TGTGCCAGCAGCCGAGGTAATGAGCAGTTCTTC. Amino acid sequence: CASSRGNEQFF. This sequence joins TRBV5-4 and TRBJ2-1; no reliable D call. The germline gives CDR1 SGHNT, CDR2 YYREEE (reference sequence). CDR3 length equals 11 residues. V gave up 4 bases and J gave up 7 bases, with 6 bases separating them.

The chain recombines TRBV3-1 (or the pseudogene TRBV3-2) with TRBJ2-1; D is perhaps TRBD2 (7 bases). Per the germline V gene, CDR1 is LGHDT and CDR2 is YNNKEL (reference sequence). The CDR3 loop spans 16 amino acids. Trimming removed 1 base from V and 5 bases from J, with 15 bases in between. As DNA, the CDR3 is TGTGCCAGCAGCCAAGGATCGGGGGGCGGGAACAATGAGCAGTTCTTC. The encoded protein is CASSQGSGGGNNEQFF.

This clone turned up a few times. This chain connects TRBV7-2 to TRBJ2-7; D may be TRBD1 (6 bases). This CDR3 comprises 13 residues. Germline V CDR1 and CDR2: SGHTA, FQGNSA. With 4 bases removed from V and 2 bases from J, the gap between germline ends came to 9 bases. This chain's CDR3 is CASSYDRTYEQYF. In DNA form, the CDR3 reads TGTGCCAGCAGCTACGACAGGACCTACGAGCAGTACTTC.

The chain links TRBV7-9 to TRBJ2-7, with a possible D match to TRBD1 (6 bases). Germline V gene sequence: CDR1 SEHNR, CDR2 FQNEAQ (reference sequence). CDR3 length equals 14 residues. Trimming pared 6 bases from V and 2 bases from J, leaving 14 bases between. The CDR3 spells CASSNREIPYEQYF. DNA of the CDR3: TGTGCCAGCAGTAACAGGGAAATACCCTACGAGCAGTACTTC.

V gene TRBV7-2 combines with J gene TRBJ2-7; a possible D gene is TRBD2 (6 bases). Germline loops: CDR1 SGHTA, CDR2 FQGNSA. The V end was cut by 1 base, the J end by 7 bases, with 20 bases between. The CDR3 totals 16 residues. The CDR3 DNA sequence: TGTGCCAGCAGCTTAGATGCGGCAGGGAGGATGCGGGAGCAGTACTTC. Its translation: CASSLDAAGRMREQYF.

The J gene is TRBJ1-4, the V gene TRBV7-2; 10 positions agree with TRBD1. CDR1 and CDR2 (germline): SGHTA, FQGNSA. There are 15 residues in the CDR3. The junction had 5 bases not matched to a gene; V was cut back by 5 bases and J by 5 bases. CDR3 in amino acids: CASSPDRGGNEKLFF. The CDR3 DNA is TGTGCCAGCAGCCCGGACAGGGGGGGAAATGAAAAACTGTTTTTT.

CDR3 sequence: CASSFFGEVPGTEAFF. CDR3 bases: TGTGCCAGCAGCTTTTTCGGGGAGGTACCGGGCACTGAAGCTTTCTTT. The chain carries TRBV7-8 and TRBJ1-1; D is undetermined. CDR3 size: 16 residues. The germline gives CDR1 SGHVS, CDR2 FQNEAQ. Trimming took off 3 bases at V and 4 bases at J, with 18 bases between the two ends.

This clone was recorded only once. The chain is built from TRBV9 and TRBJ2-5, with TRBD1 as a possible D gene (6 bases). The CDR3 sequence is 15 residues long. Trimming removed 2 bases from V and 2 bases from J, with 13 bases in between. In germline, CDR1 is SGDLS, CDR2 YYNGEE. As DNA, the CDR3 is TGTGCCAGCAGCGTCGGGACAACGTCACAAGAGACCCAGTACTTC. Translated: CASSVGTTSQETQYF.

The CDR3 region is CASSGGTGTIGQPQHF. CDR3 DNA sequence: TGTGCCAGCAGCGGTGGGACAGGGACAATTGGCCAGCCCCAGCATTTT. The genes are TRBV7-9 and TRBJ1-5; 9 bases match TRBD1. The CDR3 contains 16 residues. The V and J ends lost 5 bases and 7 bases, in that order; junction bases with no gene match: 12. Germline V gene lookup returns CDR1 SEHNR and CDR2 FQNEAQ (reference sequence).

This clone was detected once. The rearrangement joins TRBV19 to TRBJ2-6; D gene ambiguous. The CDR3 runs 14 residues. Germline loops: CDR1 LNHDA, CDR2 SQIVND (reference sequence). V was shortened by 3 bases and J by 0 bases, with 3 bases between the two germline ends. The CDR3: CASSISSGANVLTF. The CDR3, as DNA: TGTGCCAGTAGTATCAGCTCTGGGGCCAACGTCCTGACTTTC.

The V gene is TRBV5-1, the J gene TRBJ2-2; 10 bases align to TRBD1. The ends lost 3 bases at V and 3 bases at J; junction bases unmatched: 8. CDR3 size: 17 residues. CDR1 is SGHRS and CDR2 is YFSETQ in the germline V gene. The CDR3 bases are TGCGCCAGCAGCTCGGGTTCCGGGACAGGGGACACCGGGGAGCTGTTTTTT. Its protein product is CASSSGSGTGDTGELFF.

V is TRBV7-2 and J is TRBJ2-2, with 12 bases fitting TRBD2. Per the germline V gene, CDR1 is SGHTA and CDR2 is FQGNSA. The CDR3 covers 17 residues. J gave up 7 bases and V 1 base, and 7 bases lay outside the gene matches. This CDR3 reads CASSLVSSGGANGELFF. Here the CDR3 DNA reads TGTGCCAGCAGCTTAGTGTCTAGCGGGGGGGCCAACGGGGAGCTGTTTTTT.

J is TRBJ1-1 and V is TRBV30; D is perhaps TRBD1 (6 bases). Germline CDR1 GTSNPN, CDR2 SVGIG (reference sequence). The CDR3 sequence is 14 residues long. V was pared by 3 bases and J by 6 bases, with 17 bases between. DNA for the CDR3: TGTGCCTGGAGCGTGGGACAAGGAGGAGCTGAAGCTTTCTTT. Translation: CAWSVGQGGAEAFF.

The chain uses TRBV6-5 and TRBJ2-5; 11 bases agree with TRBD2. Germline values: CDR1 MNHEY, CDR2 SVGAGI. After removal of 6 bases from V and 5 bases from J, the junction contained 8 bases not matched to a gene. This CDR3 has 15 amino acids. The CDR3 region is CASRPSGGRQETQYF. CDR3 bases: TGTGCCAGCAGACCTAGCGGGGGGCGCCAGGAGACCCAGTACTTC.

This chain uses TRBV15 with TRBJ2-7; D gene unclear. Trimming pared 1 base from V and 2 bases from J, leaving 6 bases between. The CDR3 covers 13 residues. Germline CDR1 reads LNHNV; CDR2 reads YYDKDF (reference sequence). The CDR3 region is CATSRGRPYEQYF. In nucleotides, the CDR3 is TGTGCCACCAGCAGAGGGCGGCCCTACGAGCAGTACTTC. The full variable domain, rest sourced from reference TRBV15 and TRBJ2-7, is DAMVIQNPRYQVTQFGKPVTLSCSQTLNHNVMYWYQQKSSQAPKLLFHYYDKDFNNEADTPDNFQSRRPNTSFCFLDIRSPGLGDTAMYLCATSRGRPYEQYFGPGTRLTVT.

Here the CDR3 DNA reads TGTGCCAGCAGCTTAGTACAGGGGGTCGGGAACACTGAAGCTTTCTTT. Translation gives CASSLVQGVGNTEAFF. The J gene is TRBJ1-1, the V gene TRBV11-2, with 8 positions matching TRBD1. The CDR3 extends over 16 amino acids. Germline assignment: CDR1 SGHAT and CDR2 FQNNGV. V shed 1 base, J shed 1 base, and the junction held 5 bases outside the gene matches.

The V gene is TRBV7-9, the J gene TRBJ1-2, with D uncertain. This CDR3 spans 14 amino acids. Germline loops: CDR1 SEHNR, CDR2 FQNEAQ (reference sequence). Trimming removed 2 bases from V and 1 base from J, with 8 bases in between. In DNA, the CDR3 is TGTGCCAGCAGCTTACACGGGGATAACTATGGCTACACCTTC. It translates to CASSLHGDNYGYTF.

This chain uses TRBV10-3 with TRBJ1-1; weak D call: TRBD1 (6 bases). V lost 7 bases, J lost 4 bases, and 16 bases lay in between. The CDR3 loop spans 14 amino acids. Germline V gives CDR1 ENHRY, CDR2 SYGVKD. CDR3 loop: CAINPGGGGTEAFF. The CDR3 DNA sequence: TGTGCCATCAACCCCGGGGGGGGCGGCACTGAAGCTTTCTTT.

V and J are TRBV19 and TRBJ1-2; a weak D match, TRBD1 (6 bases). Trimming took 7 bases from V and 3 from J, leaving 15 bases between them. Germline V lookup: CDR1 LNHDA, CDR2 SQIVND (reference sequence). The CDR3 sequence is 14 residues long. CDR3 sequence reads: CASTTYHRDYGYTF. The CDR3 DNA reads TGTGCCAGTACCACTTACCACAGGGACTATGGCTACACCTTC. The variable domain in full, completed from reference TRBV19 and TRBJ1-2, reads DGGITQSPKYLFRKEGQNVTLSCEQNLNHDAMYWYRQDPGQGLRLIYYSQIVNDFQKGDIAEGYSVSREKKESFPLTVTSAQKNPTAFYLCASTTYHRDYGYTFGSGTRLTVV.

The V call is TRBV5-1, the J call TRBJ2-7; D gene uncertain. This CDR3 has 14 amino acids. V gave up 2 bases and J gave up 2 bases, with 11 bases separating them. CDR1 SGHRS and CDR2 YFSETQ come from the germline V gene. The CDR3 here is CASSLVRPAYEQYF. CDR3 DNA sequence: TGCGCCAGCAGCTTAGTCAGGCCGGCCTACGAGCAGTACTTC. Using reference TRBV5-1 and TRBJ2-7 for the parts outside the CDR3, the full variable domain is KAGVTQTPRYLIKTRGQQVTLSCSPISGHRSVSWYQQTPGQGLQFLFEYFSETQRNKGNFPGRFSGRQFSNSRSEMNVSTLELGDSALYLCASSLVRPAYEQYFGPGTRLTVT.

This chain's CDR3 is CASSFFGTAPGEQYF. The CDR3 DNA reads as TGCGCCAGCAGCTTTTTCGGGACAGCACCAGGGGAGCAGTACTTC. The chain has TRBV5-1 and TRBJ2-7; 7 positions match TRBD1. Germline V gene sequence: CDR1 SGHRS, CDR2 YFSETQ. J was trimmed by 7 bases and V by 2 bases; bases with no gene match: 12. The CDR3 extends over 15 amino acids.

The gene calls are TRBV24-1 and TRBJ1-2, with 7 bases matching TRBD1. Germline loops: CDR1 KGHDR, CDR2 SFDVKD. The CDR3 length is 14 residues. V was pared by 4 bases and J by 5 bases, with 6 bases of the junction left unmatched. CDR3 nucleotide sequence: TGTGCCACCAGTGACCACGAGACAGGGTATGGCTACACCTTC. Protein: CATSDHETGYGYTF.

The V gene is TRBV2, the J gene TRBJ2-1, with 9 positions matching TRBD2. The CDR3 covers 17 residues. V gave up 6 bases and J gave up 0 bases; unmatched junction bases: 9. The germline V gene has CDR1 SNHLY and CDR2 FYNNEI. The CDR3 is CASRGSGGPSSYNEQFF. The CDR3, as DNA: TGTGCCAGCAGAGGTAGCGGGGGCCCAAGCTCCTACAATGAGCAGTTCTTC.

V usage is TRBV28 and J usage is TRBJ2-5; D remains ambiguous. Germline-derived CDR1 and CDR2 are MDHEN and SYDVKM. The CDR3 loop spans 12 amino acids. Trimming stripped 3 bases from V and 5 bases from J, with 7 bases between. Written as DNA, the CDR3 is TGTGCCAGCAGTTTCAGGATGGAGACCCAGTACTTC. It specifies CASSFRMETQYF.

The V gene is TRBV28, the J gene TRBJ2-7; D might be TRBD1 (6 bases). V dropped 5 bases and J dropped 7 bases, with 24 bases sitting between them. There are 16 residues in the CDR3. Germline V gene data show CDR1 as MDHEN and CDR2 as SYDVKM. This chain's CDR3 is CASSPIGQINSLEQYF. For the CDR3, the DNA is TGTGCCAGCAGTCCGATAGGACAGATAAATTCCCTTGAGCAGTACTTC.

The chain is built from TRBV3-1 (or the pseudogene TRBV3-2) and TRBJ1-2; TRBD1 might be the D (5 bases). From germline, CDR1 is LGHDT and CDR2 YNNKEL (reference sequence). V was cut by 6 bases and J by 2 bases, with 13 bases left in between. The CDR3 sequence is 14 residues long. The CDR3 here is CASSTRATNYGYTF. The CDR3, as DNA: TGTGCCAGCAGTACCAGGGCAACAAACTATGGCTACACCTTC.

This clone was recorded a few times. The chain combines TRBV2 with TRBJ1-2; D is undetermined. Germline V gene data show CDR1 as SNHLY and CDR2 as FYNNEI. The CDR3 covers 12 residues. V lost 5 bases and J 3 bases, leaving 7 bases between the germline ends. DNA of the CDR3: TGTGCCAGCAGTCCGAGGGACTATGGCTACACCTTC. Protein: CASSPRDYGYTF.